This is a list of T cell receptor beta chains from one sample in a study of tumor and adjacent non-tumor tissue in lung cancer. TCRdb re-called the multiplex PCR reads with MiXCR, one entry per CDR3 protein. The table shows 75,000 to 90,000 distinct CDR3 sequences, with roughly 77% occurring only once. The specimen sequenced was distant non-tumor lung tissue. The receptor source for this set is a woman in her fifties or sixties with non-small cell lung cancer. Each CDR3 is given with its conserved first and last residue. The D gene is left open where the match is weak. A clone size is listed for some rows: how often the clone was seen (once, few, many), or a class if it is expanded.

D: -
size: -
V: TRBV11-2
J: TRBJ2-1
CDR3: CASSLGAFWEQFF
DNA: TGTGCCAGCAGCCTGGGAGCCTTCTGGGAGCAGTTCTTC

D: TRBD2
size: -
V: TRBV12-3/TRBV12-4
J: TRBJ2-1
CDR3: CASRLIAGAHNEQFF
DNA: TGTGCCAGCAGGCTAATAGCGGGGGCGCACAATGAGCAGTTCTTC

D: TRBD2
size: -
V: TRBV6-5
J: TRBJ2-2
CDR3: CASSYRTSGSTRELLF
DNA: TGTGCCAGCAGTTATCGGACTAGCGGGAGCACCAGGGAGCTGCTTTTT

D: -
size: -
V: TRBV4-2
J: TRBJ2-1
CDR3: CASGQVNVECNEQFF
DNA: TGTGCCAGCGGCCAAGTTAATGTGGAATGCAATGAGCAGTTCTTC

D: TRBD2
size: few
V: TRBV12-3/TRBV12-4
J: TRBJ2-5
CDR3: CASSPQTGGQGETRYF
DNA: TGTGCCAGCAGTCCTCAAACGGGAGGGCAAGGGGAGACCCGGTACTTC

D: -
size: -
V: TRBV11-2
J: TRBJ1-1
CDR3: CASSLEPRADTDAFF
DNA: TGTGCCAGCAGCTTAGAGCCGCGGGCGGACACTGACGCTTTCTTT

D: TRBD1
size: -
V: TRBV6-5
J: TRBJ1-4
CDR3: CASNHPNTGGSNEKRFF
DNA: TGTGCCAGCAACCATCCTAATACAGGGGGCTCTAATGAAAAACGGTTTTTT

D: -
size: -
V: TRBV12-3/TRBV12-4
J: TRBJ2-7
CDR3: CSSSLQGGGYEQYF
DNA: TGTTCCAGCAGCTTACAGGGTGGCGGCTACGAGCAGTACTTC

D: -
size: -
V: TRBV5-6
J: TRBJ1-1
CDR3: CDSSLVQGMNTEAFF
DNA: TGTGACAGCAGCTTGGTTCAAGGTATGAACACTGAAGCTTTCTTT

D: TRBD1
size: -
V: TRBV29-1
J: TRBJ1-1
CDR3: CNVSGQGAPTEASF
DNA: TGTAACGTCTCGGGACAGGGGGCCCCCACTGAAGCTTCCTTT

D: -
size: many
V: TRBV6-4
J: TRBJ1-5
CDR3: CASSEGSNQPQHF
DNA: TGTGCCAGCAGTGAGGGGAGCAATCAGCCCCAGCATTTT

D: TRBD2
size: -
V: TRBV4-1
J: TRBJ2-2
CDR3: CASSHGLAGGNTGELVF
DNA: TGCGCCAGCAGCCATGGACTAGCGGGAGGCAACACCGGGGAGCTGGTTTTT

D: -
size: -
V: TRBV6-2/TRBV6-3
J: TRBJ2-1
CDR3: CASSHLSYNEQCF
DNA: TGTGCCAGCAGTCACCTCTCCTACAATGAGCAGTGCTTC

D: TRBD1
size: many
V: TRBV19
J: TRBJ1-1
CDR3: CASWDRTGLEAFF
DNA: TGTGCCAGCTGGGACAGGACGGGGCTTGAAGCTTTCTTT

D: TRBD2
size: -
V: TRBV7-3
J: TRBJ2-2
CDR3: CASSLGPGGGNTGELFF
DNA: TGTGCCAGCAGCCTCGGCCCGGGAGGGGGAAACACCGGGGAGCTGTTTTTT

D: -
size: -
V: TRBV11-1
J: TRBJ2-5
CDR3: CVSSFGQCETQYF
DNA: TGTGTCAGCAGCTTCGGACAATGTGAGACCCAGTACTTC

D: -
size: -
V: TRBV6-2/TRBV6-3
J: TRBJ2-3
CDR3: CASNYSGVTNTQYF
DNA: TGTGCCAGCAACTATAGCGGTGTCACAAATACGCAGTATTTT

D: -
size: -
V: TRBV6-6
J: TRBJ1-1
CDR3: CANSFSRTGGYTEAFF
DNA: TGTGCCAACAGCTTCTCTCGAACGGGGGGATACACTGAAGCTTTCTTT

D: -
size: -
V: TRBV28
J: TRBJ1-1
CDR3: CDSSLSAGDGTKAFF
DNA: TGTGACAGCAGTTTATCAGCTGGGGATGGAACTAAAGCTTTCTTT

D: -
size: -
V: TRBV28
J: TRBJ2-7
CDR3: CAPNGYPHEQNF
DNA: TGTGCCCCCAACGGGTACCCCCACGAGCAGAACTTC

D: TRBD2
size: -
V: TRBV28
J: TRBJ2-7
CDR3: CASSSPGGIGYEQYF
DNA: TGTGCCAGCAGCTCCCCCGGGGGGATTGGCTATGAACAGTACTTC

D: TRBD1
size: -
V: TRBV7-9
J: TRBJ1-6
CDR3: CSSSTGQGNSPLHF
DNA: TGCTCCAGCAGTACGGGACAGGGAAATTCACCCCTCCACTTT

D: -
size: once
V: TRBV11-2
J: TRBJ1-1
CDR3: CASNMLMLGNEAFF
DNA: TGTGCCAGCAACATGCTAATGCTGGGAAATGAAGCTTTCTTC

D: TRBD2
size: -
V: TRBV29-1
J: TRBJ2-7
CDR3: CSFISGKAMHEQYF
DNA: TGCAGCTTCATCAGCGGGAAGGCAATGCACGAACAGTACTTC

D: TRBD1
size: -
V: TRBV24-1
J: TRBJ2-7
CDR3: CATSDWTGLEQYF
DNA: TGTGCCACCAGTGATTGGACAGGGCTCGAGCAGTACTTC

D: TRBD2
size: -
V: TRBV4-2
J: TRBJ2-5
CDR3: CASSQVAGGQETQYF
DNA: TGTGCCAGCAGCCAAGTTGCGGGAGGACAAGAGACTCAATACTTC

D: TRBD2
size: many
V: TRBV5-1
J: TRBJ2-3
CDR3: CASSLGGRAEEDTQYF
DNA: TGCGCCAGCAGCTTGGGCGGGAGGGCCGAAGAAGATACGCAGTATTTT

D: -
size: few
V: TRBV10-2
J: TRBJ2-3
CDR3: CVTRHSDTQYF
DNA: TGCGTCACCCGACATTCAGATACGCAGTATTTT

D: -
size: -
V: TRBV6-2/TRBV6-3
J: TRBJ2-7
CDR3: CARSYNTVTPLTYEQYF
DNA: TGTGCCAGGAGTTACAATACGGTGACACCCCTTACCTACGAGCAGTATTTC

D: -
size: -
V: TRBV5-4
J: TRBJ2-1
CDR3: CTSSLGNNEHFF
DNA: TGTACCAGTAGCTTGGGCAACAATGAGCACTTCTTC

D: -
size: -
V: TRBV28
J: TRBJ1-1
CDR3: CVSSLAMHGTEAFF
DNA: TGTGTCAGCAGTTTAGCGATGCACGGAACTGAAGCTTTCTTT

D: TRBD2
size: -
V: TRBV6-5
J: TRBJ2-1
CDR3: CASSFKVLAGVNKQFF
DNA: TGTGCCAGCAGTTTTAAAGTCCTAGCGGGAGTTAATAAGCAGTTCTTC

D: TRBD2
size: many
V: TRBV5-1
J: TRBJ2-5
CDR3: CASSSSTSGRSETQYF
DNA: TGCGCCAGCAGCTCTTCGACTAGCGGGAGGTCGGAGACCCAGTACTTC

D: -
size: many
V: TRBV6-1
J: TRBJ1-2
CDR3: CASSVRIGGKGYTF
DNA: TGTGCCAGCAGTGTCCGAATTGGGGGGAAAGGCTACACCTTC

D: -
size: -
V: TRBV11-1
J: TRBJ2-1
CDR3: CASSLIGLRNEQFF
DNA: TGTGCCAGCAGCTTAATAGGGCTTAGGAATGAGCAGTTCTTC

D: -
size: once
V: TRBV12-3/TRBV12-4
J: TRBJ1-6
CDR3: CPSRPDSSSALHF
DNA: TGTCCCAGCAGACCCGACAGTTCTTCAGCCCTCCACTTT

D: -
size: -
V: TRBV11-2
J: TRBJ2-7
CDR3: CVSSFNTHEQYF
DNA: TGTGTCAGCAGCTTTAATACCCACGAGCAGTACTTC

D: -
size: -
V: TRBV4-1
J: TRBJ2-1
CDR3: CASSQVGSGIGANEQFF
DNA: TGCGCCAGCAGCCAAGTAGGGAGCGGTATAGGGGCGAATGAGCAGTTCTTC

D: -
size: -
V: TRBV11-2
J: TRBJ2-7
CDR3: CASSLVETGIEQYF
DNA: TGTGCCAGCAGTTTAGTGGAAACAGGGATCGAGCAGTACTTC

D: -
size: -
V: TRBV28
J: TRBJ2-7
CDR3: CASSFGLGRDEQYF
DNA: TGTGCCAGCAGTTTCGGTCTGGGCAGGGACGAGCAATACTTC

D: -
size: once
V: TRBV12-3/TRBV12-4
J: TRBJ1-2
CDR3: CASSPDKGYGYTF
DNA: TGTGCCAGCAGTCCAGACAAGGGCTATGGCTACACCTTC

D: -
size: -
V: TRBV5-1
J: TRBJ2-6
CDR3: CASSTGGISEANVLTF
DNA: TGCGCCAGCAGTACAGGCGGCATCTCCGAGGCCAACGTCCTGACTTTC

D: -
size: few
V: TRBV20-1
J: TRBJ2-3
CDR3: CSARNSGGPTDTQYF
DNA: TGCAGTGCTAGGAATAGCGGAGGACCCACAGATACGCAGTATTTT

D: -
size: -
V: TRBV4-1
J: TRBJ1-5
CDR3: CVSSHGRGFQYQPQHF
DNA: TGCGTCAGCAGCCACGGAAGAGGGTTTCAGTATCAGCCTCAGCATTTT

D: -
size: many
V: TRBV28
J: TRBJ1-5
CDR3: CASSLSKGLRNQPQHF
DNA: TGTGCCAGCAGCCTTTCCAAGGGCCTCCGCAATCAGCCCCAGCATTTT

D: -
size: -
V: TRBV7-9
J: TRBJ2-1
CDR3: CGSNKPGVHLGDEQFF
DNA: TGTGGCAGCAATAAACCGGGGGTGCATCTGGGCGATGAGCAGTTCTTC

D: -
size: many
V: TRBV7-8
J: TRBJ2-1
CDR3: CASSGPVYNEQFF
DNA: TGTGCCAGCAGTGGACCGGTCTACAATGAGCAGTTCTTC

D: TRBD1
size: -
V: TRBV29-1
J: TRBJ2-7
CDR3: CSVRLCGTGVSEQYF
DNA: TGCAGCGTCAGATTGTGCGGGACAGGGGTGAGCGAGCAATACTTC

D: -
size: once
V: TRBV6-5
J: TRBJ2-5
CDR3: CASSHLGQEIQYF
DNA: TGTGCCAGCAGCCACCTGGGCCAAGAGATCCAGTACTTC

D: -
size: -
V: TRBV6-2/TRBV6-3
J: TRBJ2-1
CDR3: CTSSSAPYNERFF
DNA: TGTACCAGCAGTTCAGCCCCTTACAATGAGCGGTTCTTC

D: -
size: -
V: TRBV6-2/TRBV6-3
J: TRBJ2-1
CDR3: CASSLVSCNEQFF
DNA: TGTGCCAGCAGTTTAGTCTCTTGCAATGAGCAGTTCTTC

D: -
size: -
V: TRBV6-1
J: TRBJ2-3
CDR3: CASSVTGAETQYF
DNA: TGTGCCAGCAGTGTTACTGGGGCAGAAACGCAGTATTTT

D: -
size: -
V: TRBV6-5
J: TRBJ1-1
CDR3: CASSYSNMNTGAFF
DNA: TGTGCCAGCAGTTACAGCAACATGAACACTGGAGCTTTCTTT